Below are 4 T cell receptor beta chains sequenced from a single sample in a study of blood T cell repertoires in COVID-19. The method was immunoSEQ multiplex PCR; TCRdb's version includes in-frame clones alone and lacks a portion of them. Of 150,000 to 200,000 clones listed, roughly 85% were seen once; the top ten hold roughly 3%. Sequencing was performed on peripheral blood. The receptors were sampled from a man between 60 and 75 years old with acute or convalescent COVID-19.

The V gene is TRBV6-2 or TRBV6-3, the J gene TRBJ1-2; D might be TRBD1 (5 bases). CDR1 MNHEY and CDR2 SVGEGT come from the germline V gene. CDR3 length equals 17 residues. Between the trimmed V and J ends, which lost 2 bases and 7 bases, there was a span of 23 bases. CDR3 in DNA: TGTGCCAGCAGTTACGAAGCAAGGACATTACACCCTGCTGGCTACACCTTC. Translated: CASSYEARTLHPAGYTF.

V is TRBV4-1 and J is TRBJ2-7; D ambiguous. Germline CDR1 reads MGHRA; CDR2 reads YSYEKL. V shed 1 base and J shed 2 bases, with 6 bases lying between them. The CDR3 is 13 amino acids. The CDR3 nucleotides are TGCGCCAGCAGCCAAGGACAAACCTACGAGCAGTACTTC. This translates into CASSQGQTYEQYF.

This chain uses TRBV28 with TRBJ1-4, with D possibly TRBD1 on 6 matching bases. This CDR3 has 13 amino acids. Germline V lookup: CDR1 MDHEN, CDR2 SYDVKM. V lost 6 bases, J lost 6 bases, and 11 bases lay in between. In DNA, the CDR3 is TGTGCCAGCAGCCAAGGGACACATGAAAAACTGTTTTTT. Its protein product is CASSQGTHEKLFF.

The CDR3 DNA reads TGCGCCAGCAGCCCTCGATTACCAGGGGGGTCAGCTAATGAAAAACTGTTTTTT. Protein: CASSPRLPGGSANEKLFF. The V and J genes are TRBV5-1 and TRBJ1-4; 7 bases match TRBD1. Losses at the gene ends were 4 bases for V and 3 bases for J; bases not matched to a gene: 15. This CDR3 contains 18 residues. Germline V lookup: CDR1 SGHRS, CDR2 YFSETQ.